This TCR beta chain originates from a study of blood T cell repertoires in COVID-19 (dated by TCRdb to 2019 to 2021). For the study in its entirety: Samples covering the acute and convalescent phases of COVID-19 were provided by collaborators in the United States, Italy and Spain. The prospective study material was composed of cDNA or gDNA derived from T cells, B-cell-depleted T cells, or PBMCs. Subjects who had been exposed to COVID-19, were actively infected with it, or had recovered from it provided the deeply sampled blood TCRbeta repertoires that made up the dataset. The repertoires were released in a freely available public database meant as a resource for research on the immune response to SARS-CoV-2. Samples came from the ongoing ImmuneRACE study (first 160 participants) plus 1,254 subjects from 6 global collaborators. A de-identified subject ID, COVID-19 status, age in years and sex were almost always included in the sample metadata. Where available, HLA class I and class II types were taken from metadata supplied by the sample provider and were not determined by assay-based typing.

With regard to this clone: No cognate antigen has been identified for it. Within one base of it there is no much larger clone, and no base qualities were kept.

What the research found in general, with its limitations: How much clinical and demographic metadata was included differed by source and by participant, and the metadata was provided uncurated.

For CDR1 and CDR2, the germline V gene (reference sequence) lists SGHAT and FQDESV. Deletion took 5 bases off V and 0 bases off J, with a span of 12 bases between the germline ends. The CDR3, cysteine through phenylalanine, is 15 amino acids long. The sequence is cut down to CDR3 DNA, 45 bases in frame from base 1. In Seattle, one collaborating source enrolled patients while the infection was active and tracked those patients longitudinally over the course of disease. The collaborating institutions used their own protocols to collect whole blood in K2EDTA tubes. For TCRbeta analysis, collaborators shipped samples as frozen whole blood, isolated PBMCs, or DNA extracted from either of those sample types. TCRbeta CDR3 regions were amplified from genomic DNA using the immunoSEQ Assay, a bias-controlled multiplex PCR. In the paper's pipeline: The number of nucleated cells in each sample was estimated by amplification of reference gene primers within the assay. Sequence reads were collapsed and filtered to measure the absolute abundance of every unique TCRbeta CDR3 rearrangement. For each sample, productive Simpson clonality was calculated as the square root of Simpson's diversity index across productive rearrangements. TCRdb limited this immuneACCESS table to in-frame rearrangements with V and J called. A share of clones is missing; checked studies link under half to unresolved V genes, and the rest is unexplained. Clone size and the V and J calls come from that table; the DNA yielded D and trimming. This sample gives some 65,000 clones in total; about nine tenths of them show up just once. The top ten clonotypes cover less than 0.6% of the sample.

The sample consisted of peripheral blood. The V and J segments used are TRBV11-1 and TRBJ2-3, with a tentative D gene TRBD2 over 5 matching bases. The TCR comes from a man in his fifties or sixties with COVID-19, enrolled during active disease. The DNA sequence is as follows: TGTGCCAGCAGCCCAGCGGCGACTAGCACAGATACGCAGTATTTT. It translates as CASSPAATSTDTQYF.